This T cell receptor beta chain is drawn from a study of blood T cells in healthy people across ages (dated by TCRdb to 2015 to 2017). Regarding the research as a whole: In model experiments, roughly one uniquely barcoded TCR beta cDNA molecule per two T cells was captured by template switching. To track age-related changes in TCR beta repertoire diversity, the study relied on deep sequencing normalized with unique cDNA molecular identifiers. The donors were split into four age groups: young (average around 15 years), middle-aged (roughly 42), aged (approximately 59) and long-lived (under 85). To avoid experimental bias, donors of different ages were randomly spread across the sequencing lanes. The study analyzed two additional independent replicas of 1 million unique cDNA reads from the same blood draw for two donors, one aged 18 to 29 and one aged 80 or older. The paper as a whole reports these results and caveats: Compared with the aged group, the long-lived group had more naive CD4+ T cells, fewer expanded clones and increased TCR diversity, a pattern suggesting age selection. Estimates of total diversity from one million sequenced T cells were regarded as lower bounds and underestimates. Because donor CMV infection status was unknown, age-related changes in expanded clonotypes were potentially confounded. The percentage of naive T cells measured by flow cytometry correlated strongly with observed TCR beta diversity. As age increased, observed TCR beta diversity per million T cells dropped in a roughly linear way, and a significant reduction was already evident by age 40. Bulk unsorted PBMC profiling prevented conclusive comparison of naive and antigen-experienced compartments.

Libraries were constructed by 5' RACE. Sequencing instrument: Illumina HiSeq 2500. The second PCR ran for roughly 7 to 12 cycles and used a J-beta primer mix along with a sample-barcoded 5' primer. Each TCR beta cDNA molecule received a unique molecular identifier from a template-switch 5' adaptor carrying 12 random nucleotides. Each sample yielded at least 3 million CDR3-containing paired-end reads. First-strand cDNA was synthesized from all RNA with the Mint cDNA synthesis kit, primed by a TRBC-specific oligonucleotide. Following uracil-DNA glycosylase treatment, a first 18-cycle PCR with universal primers M1SS and BC2_uni_R was performed on all cDNA. The authors' pipeline ran thus. Normalization of each sample was performed by random selection of 1 million high-quality reads, each carrying a distinct molecular identifier. Instead of being binned into consensus sequences, reads that shared molecular identifiers were thrown out. MiTCR, run with a Q25 quality threshold and the strictest error-elimination algorithm, handled CDR3 identification, clonotype clustering and error correction. A nonparametric unseen species model with Euler transformation was used to estimate a lower bound on total TCR beta diversity. In-frame beta chains were kept once TCRdb had trimmed the public reads at Q25 with fastp and called clones with MiXCR. Merged by CDR3 protein, the rows form single entries marked with the most common genes and DNA. TCRdb's processing, not the authors' own work, is the source of the V and J calls. The sample table records 1.5 million to 1.9 million distinct CDR3 sequences; 40% to 45% of these occur just once. The ten largest make up 4% of the sample.

V is shortened by 6 bases, J by 0 bases, and the region joining them spans 14 bases. The CDR3 runs 15 amino acids, cysteine and phenylalanine included. Only CDR3 DNA remains: 45 bases, in frame from the first base. The germline V gene yields SGHVS for CDR1 and FQNEAQ for CDR2. The donors were roughly 40 Caucasian individuals from Russia, aged roughly 6 to 95 years, who were systemically healthy. Each donor gave about 9.7 milliliters of peripheral blood, drawn into EDTA-treated Vacutainer tubes. Ficoll-Paque density-gradient centrifugation was used to isolate PBMCs, with at least 7 million per sample. Total RNA, at least 6 micrograms per sample, was extracted from PBMCs with Trizol reagent. For every donor, flow cytometry on a PBMC aliquot measured the percentage of naive CD45RAhigh/CD27high T cells. With respect to this clonotype: The specificity of this receptor is unknown. The input lacks base qualities; no much larger clone sits a single base away.

This receptor was identified in a young woman in good health. Sample: blood. The chain uses TRBV7-8 and TRBJ1-2; confidence is insufficient to name the D gene. The CDR3 here reads CASRPSVGPNYGYTF. The base sequence is TGTGCCAGCAGGCCAAGTGTGGGCCCTAACTATGGCTACACCTTC.